This T cell receptor (beta chain) was recovered during a study of CD8 T cells in Susac syndrome. Negative isolation yielded CD8+ and CD4+ T cells; FACS enriched TEMRA cells. V gave up 5 bases and J gave up 7 bases; unmatched junction bases: 13. The CDR3 is made up of 16 amino acids. From germline, CDR1 is LNHDA and CDR2 SQIVND (reference sequence). Random hexamers primed reverse transcription of about 0.45 to 1 ug RNA. The CDR3 of TCR beta was amplified by immunoSEQ multiplex PCR across 54 Vbeta and 13 Jbeta. TCRdb reprocessed the immunoSEQ multiplex PCR reads with MiXCR, giving one entry per CDR3 protein. The repertoire has more than 70,000 distinct CDR3 sequences, 75% to 95% of them found once; the top ten carry around 0.5%.

The clonotype comes from a human donor with multiple sclerosis. The chain links TRBV19 to TRBJ1-5; 8 positions match TRBD1. Sequencing was carried out using CD8+ T cells from PBMCs. CDR3 DNA sequence: TGTGCCAGTAGTCGCCGGACAGGGATGACGGGACAGCCCCAGCATTTT. This sequence encodes CASSRRTGMTGQPQHF.